This TCR beta chain was sequenced in a study of OX40 agonist ivuxolimab in advanced cancers. Findings and limits, study-wide: Still undetermined is the antigen specificity of the expanded peripheral T cells.

V lost 5 bases and J lost 0, with 17 bases in between. Germline V lookup: CDR1 SEHNR, CDR2 FQNEAQ (reference sequence). The CDR3 loop spans 17 amino acids. TCRdb's table, derived via immunoSEQ multiplex PCR, lists solely in-frame clones and lacks some. Here the sample spans some 19,000 clones, about 90% being singletons. Note on this clone: The antigen is not known.

It was autoimmune disease history or systemic immunosuppression that excluded patients. Source: CD4+ or CD8+ T cells sorted from blood, taken in a trial of the OX40 agonist ivuxolimab. The V gene is TRBV7-9, the J gene TRBJ1-3, with D perhaps matching TRBD1 (6 bases). The clonotype was recovered from an adult with an advanced solid tumor such as melanoma, head and neck, liver or kidney cancer. CDR3 loop: CASSLPRGPDSGNTIYF. The DNA for the CDR3 is TGTGCCAGCAGCCTTCCCAGGGGCCCGGACTCTGGAAACACCATATATTTT. Full variable domain (outside the CDR3, taken from reference TRBV7-9 and TRBJ1-3): DTGVSQNPRHKITKRGQNVTFRCDPISEHNRLYWYRQTLGQGPEFLTYFQNEAQLEKSRLLSDRFSAERPKGSFSTLEIQRTEQGDSAMYLCASSLPRGPDSGNTIYFGEGSWLTVV.